The rows below give T cell receptor beta chains drawn from one sample of a study of blood T cell repertoires in COVID-19. This table comes from immunoSEQ multiplex PCR, and its TCRdb copy is limited to in-frame clones, with some not included. Found here are over 90,000 clones, about 80% of them singletons; the top ten hold 3.5% to 5.5%. Sequencing used peripheral blood. These receptors all stem from a human donor in a cohort sampled during active COVID-19. CDR3s include the opening cysteine and the closing phenylalanine or tryptophan. A D gene is named only where the DNA matches it firmly. Some rows have no size entry. The others give once, few or many, or a class for an expanded clone.

TGCGCCAGCAGCCTCGGGACTAGCGGGGCCTTGAGCACAGATACGCAGTATTTT | CASSLGTSGALSTDTQYF | TRBV4-3 | . | TRBJ2-3 | TRBD2
TGTGCCAGCAGTGCCGGGACAGACTACTATGGCTACACCTTC | CASSAGTDYYGYTF | TRBV6-6 | . | TRBJ1-2 | TRBD1
TGTGCCAGCAGGCCCCCGAACCCTACTCTCTATGGCTACACCTTC | CASRPPNPTLYGYTF | TRBV28 | . | TRBJ1-2 | .
TGCAGTGCCAGTTTTGGCAGCTCTGGAAACACCATATATTTT | CSASFGSSGNTIYF | TRBV20-1 | few | TRBJ1-3 | .
TGTGCCAGCAGCTTTATGAATGGGCCCGGGAAAAAACTGTTTTTT | CASSFMNGPGKKLFF | TRBV7-9 | . | TRBJ1-4 | .
TGTGCCAGCAGTTCCTACTCGACAGGGGGTGACAATGGCTACACCTTC | CASSSYSTGGDNGYTF | TRBV27 | . | TRBJ1-2 | TRBD1
TGTGCCAGCTCACCGAACGGACAGGGCCGCGAGCAGTACTTC | CASSPNGQGREQYF | TRBV18 | . | TRBJ2-7 | TRBD1
TGCGCCAGCAGCCAAGATTACGGCGGGCGAAACACCATATATTTT | CASSQDYGGRNTIYF | TRBV4-3 | medium-sized | TRBJ1-3 | .
TGTGCCAGCAGTTTGGGACTAGCGGGCTCCTACAATGAGCAGTTCTTC | CASSLGLAGSYNEQFF | TRBV27 | . | TRBJ2-1 | TRBD2
TGTGCCAGCAGTTTACAAGCGGGGGCCGGCACCGGGGAGCTGTTTTTT | CASSLQAGAGTGELFF | TRBV27 | . | TRBJ2-2 | TRBD2
TGTGCCAGCAGTCCCTACGAGGGAGCGCATCAGCCCCAGCATTTT | CASSPYEGAHQPQHF | TRBV6-5 | . | TRBJ1-5 | .
TGTGCCAGCAGTGCGGACAGGGTGGGCACTGAAGCTTTCTTT | CASSADRVGTEAFF | TRBV25-1 | . | TRBJ1-1 | TRBD1
TGCGCCAGCAGCTTGGGGGGCACTGCGACCCAGTACTTC | CASSLGGTATQYF | TRBV5-1 | . | TRBJ2-5 | .
TGTGCCAGCAGTTACCCGGGACAGGGCGGAGAGACCCAGTACTTC | CASSYPGQGGETQYF | TRBV6-2/TRBV6-3 | once | TRBJ2-5 | TRBD1
TGTGCCAGCAGCCCGGGCGGGCCGGCCAAAAACATTCAGTACTTC | CASSPGGPAKNIQYF | TRBV5-4 | . | TRBJ2-4 | .
TGTGCCAGCAGCTCACTAGCGGGGGGGCGAGTCAATGAGCAGTTCTTC | CASSSLAGGRVNEQFF | TRBV7-8 | . | TRBJ2-1 | TRBD2
TGCGCCAGCAGCCAACAAACAGGGGGCACTGAAGCTTTCTTT | CASSQQTGGTEAFF | TRBV4-3 | . | TRBJ1-1 | TRBD1
TGTGCCAGCAGCTATCAGGGTACGGGGGTCCAAGCTTTCTTT | CASSYQGTGVQAFF | TRBV11-2 | . | TRBJ1-1 | .
TGTGCCAGCAGCTTGTCGGGAGCAACTAATGAAAAACTGTTTTTT | CASSLSGATNEKLFF | TRBV5-6 | . | TRBJ1-4 | .
TGTGCCAGCAGCTTGGGAGCTAACTATGGCTACACCTTC | CASSLGANYGYTF | TRBV7-9 | few | TRBJ1-2 | .
TGTGCCAGCAGTGCGATGGGACTAGCCGGGGAGACCCAGTACTTC | CASSAMGLAGETQYF | TRBV2 | . | TRBJ2-5 | TRBD2
TGTGCCATCAGGCCCAACGCGGGACAGCTAAACAATGAGCAGTTCTTC | CAIRPNAGQLNNEQFF | TRBV10-3 | . | TRBJ2-1 | .
TGTGCCAGCAGCAAAGAGGGGACAGAAGCCTCCTACGAGCAGTACTTC | CASSKEGTEASYEQYF | TRBV21-1 | . | TRBJ2-7 | .
TGTGCCAGTAGACGAGGGGGCGCGTTTTTATGGGACACTGAAGCTTTCTTT | CASRRGGAFLWDTEAFF | TRBV19 | . | TRBJ1-1 | TRBD1
TGTGCCAGCTCACCACCAGTCCGGACAGATACGCAGTATTTT | CASSPPVRTDTQYF | TRBV18 | few | TRBJ2-3 | .
TGCAGCGCAGGACAGCCATCTGACTATGGCTACACCTTC | CSAGQPSDYGYTF | TRBV29-1 | few | TRBJ1-2 | .
TGTGCCAGCAGTTACTCGAGTAGGGGGAGTTACGAGCAGTACTTC | CASSYSSRGSYEQYF | TRBV6-6 | . | TRBJ2-7 | .
TGTGCCAGCAGCTTAGCCGGAGGGGGCTCAGAGTTCTTC | CASSLAGGGSEFF | TRBV7-8 | . | TRBJ2-1 | .
TGTGCCAGCAGCCAAGACCTCACAGGGCCGAGACCCTACGAGCAGTACTTC | CASSQDLTGPRPYEQYF | TRBV3-1/TRBV3-2 | . | TRBJ2-7 | .
TGTGCCAGCAGGATGCAGGGGGATACGCAGTATTTT | CASRMQGDTQYF | TRBV5-4 | . | TRBJ2-3 | .
TGTGCCAGCAGTTACGGAGACAGATACGAGCAGTACTTC | CASSYGDRYEQYF | TRBV6-5 | . | TRBJ2-7 | .
TGTGCCAACAGTTACGCCCAGGGTAGAAATGAAAAACTGTTTTTT | CANSYAQGRNEKLFF | TRBV6-6 | . | TRBJ1-4 | .
TGTGCCAGCAGCGTAAGCGGGGGAGGGGAGACCCAGTACTTC | CASSVSGGGETQYF | TRBV9 | . | TRBJ2-5 | TRBD2
TGTGCCAGCAGCCAAGCCAGGGTTGCCCAGTACTTC | CASSQARVAQYF | TRBV14 | . | TRBJ2-5 | .
TGTGCCAGCAGGAACCAGGGGTCAAAATACACCGGGGAGCTGTTTTTT | CASRNQGSKYTGELFF | TRBV2 | . | TRBJ2-2 | .
TGCGCCAGCAGCCAAGAGACAGGGAGAGGCAATGAGCAGTTCTTC | CASSQETGRGNEQFF | TRBV4-1 | . | TRBJ2-1 | TRBD1
TGTGCCAGCAGTTCGATGAGCTCTGGAAACACCATATATTTT | CASSSMSSGNTIYF | TRBV28 | few | TRBJ1-3 | .
TGTGCCAGCTGGGGGGGGAACACTGAAGCTTTCTTT | CASWGGNTEAFF | TRBV2 | . | TRBJ1-1 | .
TGTGCCAGCAATCGGTTCGACAGTTTGAAAGGCTACACCTTC | CASNRFDSLKGYTF | TRBV28 | . | TRBJ1-2 | .
TGTGCCAGCAGTGAACTAGGACAGGGTAGGGGCTATGGCTACACCTTC | CASSELGQGRGYGYTF | TRBV6-1 | . | TRBJ1-2 | TRBD1
TGCGCCAGCAGCTTGGACCCTAGCGGGGACAATGAGCAGTTCTTC | CASSLDPSGDNEQFF | TRBV5-1 | . | TRBJ2-1 | TRBD2
TGTGCCAGCAGAGGGGGAAGGGCAAATCAGCCCCAGCATTTT | CASRGGRANQPQHF | TRBV6-6 | . | TRBJ1-5 | .
TGTGCCAGCAGCAGTACAGGGACCACTGAAGCTTTCTTT | CASSSTGTTEAFF | TRBV7-3 | . | TRBJ1-1 | .
TGTGCCAGCAGCAAGACAGGGGTGCAGCCCCAGCATTTT | CASSKTGVQPQHF | TRBV7-9 | few | TRBJ1-5 | TRBD1
TGTGCCAGCAGCCCAGCGGGGGGGCAGAATTTT | CASSPAGGQNF | TRBV7-9 | once | TRBJ2-3 | TRBD2
TGTGCCAGCAGCCGTAGGGCGGGGGGCCGACTAAGCTCCTACAATGAGCAGTTCTTC | CASSRRAGGRLSSYNEQFF | TRBV5-4 | . | TRBJ2-1 | TRBD2
TGTGCCACCAGTGAACCCGGACAGGGGGCAGGGGCCCAGTACTTC | CATSEPGQGAGAQYF | TRBV24-1 | . | TRBJ2-5 | TRBD1
TGTGCCAGCAGCTTAGGCAGGGCCGCCTACAATGAGCAGTTCTTC | CASSLGRAAYNEQFF | TRBV5-4 | . | TRBJ2-1 | .
TGTGCCAGCAGCCAAGCCTCGAGTCTTGGCAATCAGCCCCAGCATTTT | CASSQASSLGNQPQHF | TRBV3-1/TRBV3-2 | . | TRBJ1-5 | .
TGTGCCTGGAGTGTATCGTATGGCCTGGAAGCTTTCTTT | CAWSVSYGLEAFF | TRBV30 | once | TRBJ1-1 | .
TGTGCCAGCAGCCCTAGCGGGTCCCAGACCCAGTACTTC | CASSPSGSQTQYF | TRBV9 | . | TRBJ2-5 | TRBD2
TGTGCCTCGGGGGTGAGTCAGCCCCAGCATTTT | CASGVSQPQHF | TRBV6-6 | few | TRBJ1-5 | .
TGTGCCAGCAGTCCGATAGGGAGGACAGGGGGCACTAACTATGGCTACACCTTC | CASSPIGRTGGTNYGYTF | TRBV6-2/TRBV6-3 | . | TRBJ1-2 | TRBD1
TGTGCCAGCAGCCGCTTTATGGCCGACAGGGAGTCCTTC | CASSRFMADRESF | TRBV5-4 | once | TRBJ1-2 | TRBD1
TGTGCCAGCCGCCCTACAGGTGCCCTTAATGAAAAACTGTTTTTT | CASRPTGALNEKLFF | TRBV9 | . | TRBJ1-4 | .
TGTGCCAGCAGCTTAGATAGCGGTGGCACAGATACGCAGTATTTT | CASSLDSGGTDTQYF | TRBV11-1 | . | TRBJ2-3 | .
TGCGCCAGCAGCCAAGCCGCCCTCCGCAGGGGGCGGAACACTGAAGCTTTCTTT | CASSQAALRRGRNTEAFF | TRBV4-1 | . | TRBJ1-1 | TRBD1
TGTGCCAGCAGCCTGGCCGGGACTAGCGGGTACAATGAGCAGTTCTTC | CASSLAGTSGYNEQFF | TRBV5-6 | . | TRBJ2-1 | TRBD2
TGTGCCAGCAGCTTGCGTTGGGACAGATACAATGAGCAGTTCTTC | CASSLRWDRYNEQFF | TRBV5-6 | . | TRBJ2-1 | TRBD1
TGTGCCAGTAGTTGGACAGTCGACGGAAATTCACCCCTCCACTTT | CASSWTVDGNSPLHF | TRBV19 | . | TRBJ1-6 | .